This TCR beta chain was documented in a study of PD-L1 blockade in urothelial cancer. Across the study: Patients had received 0 to 3 prior chemotherapy regimens.

The CDR3 is 14 amino acids. With V trimmed by 1 base and J by 7 bases, 4 bases remained unmatched. The germline gives CDR1 SGHAT, CDR2 FQNNGV. Sequencing used immunoSEQ multiplex PCR; TCRdb keeps in-frame clones, though not all of them. The table includes 49,000 or so clones, less than 85% detected once. Time point noted: pretreatment peripheral blood. This clone was found a few times. Source: PBMCs, taken around atezolizumab (anti-PD-L1) treatment. The clonotype originates from a man between 65 and 79 years old with urothelial cancer. This chain connects TRBV11-2 to TRBJ1-3; 7 positions match TRBD1. The CDR3: CASSLGTGGNTIYF. CDR3 coding DNA: TGTGCCAGCAGCTTAGGGACAGGAGGGAACACCATATATTTT.